The next 5 T cell receptor beta chains were all read from a single sample in a study of blood T cell repertoires in COVID-19. Measured with immunoSEQ multiplex PCR; TCRdb has only the in-frame clones, and not every one. The profile shows about 150,000 clones, approximately 86% of them singletons. The sequenced material came from peripheral blood. All receptors derive from a man aged 65 to 85 with acute or convalescent COVID-19.

J is TRBJ2-2 and V is TRBV28; perhaps TRBD1 as D (6 bases). V was cut by 4 bases and J by 9 bases, with 9 bases left in between. Germline V CDR1 and CDR2: MDHEN, SYDVKM. The CDR3 has 12 residues. The CDR3 sequence: CASSSQGRELFF. CDR3 sequence (DNA): TGTGCCAGCAGTTCACAGGGTCGGGAGCTGTTTTTT.

The chain is built from TRBV6-6 and TRBJ1-5; TRBD1 might be the D (6 bases). CDR3 length equals 13 residues. Deletions cut 10 bases from V and 7 bases from J, with 17 bases between. Germline CDR1 is MNHNY and CDR2 is SVGAGI (reference sequence). CDR3 in amino acids: CATQGRDRQPQHF. CDR3 DNA sequence: TGTGCCACCCAGGGGCGCGACAGGCAGCCCCAGCATTTT.

This rearrangement joins TRBV19 to TRBJ1-1; possible D gene TRBD1, 5 bases. Trimming shortened V by 9 bases and J by 1 base, and 9 bases separated the two germline ends. The CDR3 runs 12 residues. In germline, CDR1 is LNHDA, CDR2 SQIVND (reference sequence). The DNA for the CDR3 is TGTGCCAGCCTCGACAGGAACACTGAAGCTTTCTTT. Translated: CASLDRNTEAFF.

The V call is TRBV10-3, the J call TRBJ2-7, with 12 bases aligning to TRBD2. Trimming removed 10 bases from V and 0 bases from J; junction bases left unmatched: 19. CDR1 ENHRY and CDR2 SYGVKD come from the germline V gene. There are 19 residues in the CDR3. Written as DNA, the CDR3 is TGTGCCACCCTCCCGGGGATAGCTAGCGGGAGGGTAAGCTCCTACGAGCAGTACTTC. Protein: CATLPGIASGRVSSYEQYF.

The V call is TRBV19, the J call TRBJ2-1; TRBD2 agrees at 9 bases. The germline CDR1 and CDR2 sequences are LNHDA and SQIVND (reference sequence). Trimming at V came to 6 bases and at J to 6 bases, leaving 18 bases not matched to a gene. This CDR3 is 18 amino acids long. CDR3 region: CASRFQGLGLAPTNEQFF. The CDR3 nucleotides are TGTGCCAGTAGATTTCAAGGGCTAGGACTAGCGCCTACCAATGAGCAGTTCTTC.